This T cell receptor (beta chain) was recorded in a study of tissue T cells after allogeneic stem cell transplantation (dated by TCRdb to the early 2020s). For context, the study as a whole: Fewer than ten adult allo-HCT recipients with steroid-refractory GVHD were prospectively enrolled in a research-autopsy study over a three-year period. For viably preserved blood and marrow, CD3+ T cells were flow-sorted when cell numbers allowed; smaller samples underwent direct DNA extraction. TCR beta repertoires were profiled across many tissues obtained from research autopsies of patients with and without GVHD, as well as in mouse models of GVHD. Gastrointestinal GVHD was present in all GVHD patients, each of whom received several lines of GVHD-directed therapy, and 5 or 6 of these patients also had skin involvement. Every GVHD patient received a graft from a donor; a handful of grafts were unmodified and three were CD34-selected to deplete T cells. Pre-transplant PBMCs were of recipient origin and were available from a handful of GVHD patients. The human part of the study was a prospective observational study with no blinding and no randomization.

What the time point label conveys for this sample: recipient (host-origin) PBMCs collected before allo-HCT. Libraries came from the immunoSEQ multiplex PCR assay. Adaptive Biotechnologies performed the TCRbeta CDR3 sequencing at survey depth and reported CDR3 sequences, V/J genes, productive frequency and template counts. TCR beta CDR3 regions were amplified from genomic DNA instead of RNA. The source study handled its data this way. Jensen-Shannon divergence was used to quantify pairwise repertoire overlap between tissues, with a value of 1 meaning complete divergence and a value of 0 meaning identical repertoires. Tissues were clustered by single-linkage agglomerative hierarchical clustering of pairwise JSD values and displayed as dendrograms. GLIPH2 was run on all patient samples with simulation_depth 1000, kmer_min_depth 3 and cdr3_length_cutoff 8, and groups with more than two unique CDR3s were retained. A standardized tissue-overlap score extrapolated Jaccard GLIPH-group overlap across patients to a standard repertoire size of 1000 clones. To look at how diversity was associated with clinical or experimental variables, linear mixed-effect models were used, with tissue treated as a fixed effect and individual treated as a random effect. TCRdb took this table from immuneACCESS and kept in-frame rearrangements with V and J called. Such tables lack part of the clones; where checked against another copy, unresolved V genes explain under half of the gap, and the rest is unexplained. The V and J calls and the clone size are those of that table, but D and trimming were determined from the DNA. The sample table records about 43,000 clones; roughly 92% of these occur just once. The top ten clonotypes cover approximately 3.8% of the sample.

Broad study findings and their caveats: The study did not establish which tissue TCRs were alloreactive or antigen-specific, and some clones may have been host cells that persisted. In both patients and mice, T cells from blood and spleen covered only a limited part of the TCR repertoire found in tissues. Few T cell clones were found to be shared across patients, but shared repertoire signatures across patients were revealed in a tissue-specific fashion by motif-based clustering. Within patients, how anatomically similar the tissues were was a key factor in shaping TCR repertoire composition, regardless of disease or transplant status. A small and clinically heterogeneous patient cohort was studied, and sampling depth was acknowledged as a limitation.

Reading the germline V gene (reference sequence) gives CDR1 MNHEY and CDR2 SMNVEV. V is pared back by 5 bases and J by 0 bases, with 16 bases lying between the germline termini. From the cysteine through the phenylalanine, the CDR3 covers 16 amino acids. Solely the CDR3 DNA is kept, with 48 bases framed from the first base. In regard to this clone: There is no known antigen for this receptor. Base-call qualities are not available, and no considerably larger clone is one nucleotide away.

The sequence was obtained from a woman aged 40 to 75 who later had graft-versus-host disease after an allogeneic stem cell transplant. The sequence links TRBV27 to TRBJ1-1; the D region possibly corresponds to TRBD1 (5 bases align). The source was blood, collected before transplantation. The nucleotides read TGTGCCAGCAGTCAAAATTACGACAGCATGAACACTGAAGCTTTCTTT. Its translation reads: CASSQNYDSMNTEAFF.